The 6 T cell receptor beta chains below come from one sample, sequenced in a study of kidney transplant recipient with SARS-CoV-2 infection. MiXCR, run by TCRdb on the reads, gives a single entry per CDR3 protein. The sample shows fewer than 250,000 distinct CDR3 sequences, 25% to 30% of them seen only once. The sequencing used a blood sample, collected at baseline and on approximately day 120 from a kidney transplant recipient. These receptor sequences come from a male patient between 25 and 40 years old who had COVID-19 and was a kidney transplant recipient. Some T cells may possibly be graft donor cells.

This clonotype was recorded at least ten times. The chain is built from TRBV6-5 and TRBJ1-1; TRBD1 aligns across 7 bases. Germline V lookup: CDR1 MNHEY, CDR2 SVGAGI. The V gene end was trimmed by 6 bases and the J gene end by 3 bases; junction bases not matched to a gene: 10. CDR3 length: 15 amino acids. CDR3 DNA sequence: TGTGCCAGCAGGAGTTTACAGGGGTCGGACACTGAAGCTTTCTTT. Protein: CASRSLQGSDTEAFF.

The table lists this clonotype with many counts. The CDR3 spells CASSSRTGPSNQPQHF. CDR3 DNA sequence: TGTGCCAGCAGTTCCCGGACAGGTCCTAGCAATCAGCCCCAGCATTTT. The chain recombines TRBV6-2 or TRBV6-3 with TRBJ1-5, with TRBD1 matching 7 bases. The CDR3 runs to 16 residues. Per the germline V gene, CDR1 is MNHEY and CDR2 is SVGEGT. The ends lost 4 bases at V and 0 bases at J; junction bases unmatched: 6.

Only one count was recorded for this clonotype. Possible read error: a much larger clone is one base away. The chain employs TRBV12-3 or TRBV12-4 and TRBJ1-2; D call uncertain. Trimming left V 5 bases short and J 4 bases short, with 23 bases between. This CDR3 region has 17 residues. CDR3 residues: CASSPKHSFRKTYGYTF. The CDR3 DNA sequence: TGTGCCAGCAGTCCCAAACACAGCTTCCGAAAGACCTATGGCTACACCTTC.

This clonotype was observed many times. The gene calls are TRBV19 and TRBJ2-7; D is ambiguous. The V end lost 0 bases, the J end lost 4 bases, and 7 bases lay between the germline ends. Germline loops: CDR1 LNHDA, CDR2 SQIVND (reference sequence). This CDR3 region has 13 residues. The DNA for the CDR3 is TGTGCCAGTAGTATAGATCTCCAGTACGAGCAGTACTTC. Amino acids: CASSIDLQYEQYF.

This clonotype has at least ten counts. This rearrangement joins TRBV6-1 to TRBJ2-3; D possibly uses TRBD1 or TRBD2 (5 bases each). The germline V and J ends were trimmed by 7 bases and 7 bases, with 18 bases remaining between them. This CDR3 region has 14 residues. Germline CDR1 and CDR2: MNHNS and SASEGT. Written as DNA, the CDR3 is TGTGCCAGCACCGTTGGGGCCGAGGGAAATACGCAGTATTTT. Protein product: CASTVGAEGNTQYF.

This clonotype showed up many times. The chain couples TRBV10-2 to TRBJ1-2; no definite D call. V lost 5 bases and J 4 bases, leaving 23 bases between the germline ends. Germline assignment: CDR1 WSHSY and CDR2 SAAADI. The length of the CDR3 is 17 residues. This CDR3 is CASSTIATSRKTYGYTF. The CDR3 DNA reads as TGCGCCAGCAGTACAATTGCCACTTCTAGAAAGACCTATGGCTACACCTTC.